The text below deals with one TCR beta chain. This sample is drawn from a study of blood T cell repertoires in COVID-19. J lost 4 bases, V lost 5 bases, and 2 bases had no gene match. Germline-derived CDR1 and CDR2 are MDHEN and SYDVKM. The CDR3 length is 13 residues. The method was immunoSEQ multiplex PCR; TCRdb's version includes in-frame clones alone and lacks a portion of them. The sample includes a few hundred thousand clones, 65% to 90% seen only once; the top ten take 13%. Seattle patients were enrolled while actively infected and followed longitudinally. The receptor was isolated from a woman aged 70-85 years with COVID-19, enrolled during active disease. The J gene is TRBJ2-1, the V gene TRBV28; TRBD2 aligns across 7 bases. Sequencing used peripheral blood. Written as DNA, the CDR3 is TGTGCCAGCAGTGAAGCGGGGTACAATGAGCAGTTCTTC. Translated, it gives CASSEAGYNEQFF.